One and the same sample provided the 20 T cell receptor beta chains below, sequenced in a study of blood T cell repertoires in COVID-19. The protocol was immunoSEQ multiplex PCR, while the TCRdb copy is restricted to in-frame clones and leaves out a portion. In the table there are 250,000 to 350,000 clones, 87% of which are singletons. Sequencing used peripheral blood. These receptor sequences come from a man aged 18 to 29 with active or convalescent COVID-19.

The chain combines TRBV5-1 with TRBJ2-4; 11 nucleotides agree with TRBD1. Trimming cost V 4 bases and J 9 bases; bases outside gene matches: 6. Germline CDR1 is SGHRS and CDR2 is YFSETQ. The CDR3 covers 14 residues. The CDR3 is CASSVGQGAFIQYF. In nucleotides, the CDR3 is TGCGCCAGCAGCGTCGGACAGGGGGCCTTCATTCAGTACTTC. Combining the CDR3 with reference TRBV5-1 and TRBJ2-4 gives the whole variable domain KAGVTQTPRYLIKTRGQQVTLSCSPISGHRSVSWYQQTPGQGLQFLFEYFSETQRNKGNFPGRFSGRQFSNSRSEMNVSTLELGDSALYLCASSVGQGAFIQYFGAGTRLSVL.

J is TRBJ2-7 and V is TRBV29-1; 9 positions match TRBD1. CDR3 length equals 12 residues. Per the germline V gene, CDR1 is SQVTM and CDR2 is ANQGSEA. V was clipped by 7 bases and J by 4 bases; unmatched bases: 5. The DNA for the CDR3 is TGCAGCGCCGTCGACAGGGGGTACGAGCAGTACTTC. It is translated as CSAVDRGYEQYF.

This chain links TRBV27 with TRBJ2-1, with D perhaps TRBD1 (5 bases). The CDR3 is 14 residues long. The germline V and J ends were trimmed by 6 bases and 0 bases, with 9 bases remaining between them. Germline-derived CDR1 and CDR2 are MNHEY and SMNVEV (reference sequence). The CDR3 protein is CASRDRASYNEQFF. For the CDR3, the DNA is TGTGCCAGCAGAGACAGAGCCTCCTACAATGAGCAGTTCTTC.

This clone was recorded only once. The chain combines TRBV3-1 (or the pseudogene TRBV3-2) with TRBJ2-7, with TRBD2 matching over 11 bases. There are 15 residues in the CDR3. V dropped 1 base and J dropped 2; count of bases not matched to a gene: 1. The germline V gene has CDR1 LGHDT and CDR2 YNNKEL (reference sequence). This chain's CDR3 is CASSQGLAGTYEQYF. In DNA form, the CDR3 reads TGTGCCAGCAGCCAAGGACTAGCGGGAACCTACGAGCAGTACTTC.

This chain joins TRBV5-1 and TRBJ2-4; weak D call: TRBD2 (5 bases). Trimming pared 3 bases from V and 9 bases from J, leaving 28 bases between. The V gene's germline CDR1 is SGHRS and CDR2 YFSETQ. The CDR3 has 18 amino acids. This CDR3 reads CASSYQLVGSGFVRIQYF. CDR3 coding DNA: TGCGCCAGCAGCTATCAGCTTGTAGGGTCGGGATTCGTCCGCATTCAGTACTTC.

V is TRBV7-6 and J is TRBJ2-3; 7 nucleotides align to TRBD2. The CDR3 consists of 15 residues. The V and J ends lost 6 bases and 0 bases, in that order; junction bases with no gene match: 6. Germline CDR1 is SGHVS and CDR2 is FNYEAQ. The DNA for the CDR3 is TGTGCCAGCAGAACTAGCGCAACTAGCACAGATACGCAGTATTTT. It translates to CASRTSATSTDTQYF.

The chain links TRBV24-1 to TRBJ2-2; the D is unclear. The CDR3 has 13 amino acids. Trimming took off 5 bases at V and 7 bases at J, with 10 bases between the two ends. From germline, CDR1 is KGHDR and CDR2 SFDVKD. DNA for the CDR3: TGTGCCACCAGTGTCCTGTTCGGCGGGGAGCTGTTTTTT. Residues: CATSVLFGGELFF.

The rearrangement uses TRBV10-3 and TRBJ2-7, with D possibly matching TRBD1 (6 bases). V lost 0 bases and J lost 1, with 13 bases in between. This CDR3 is 16 amino acids long. Looked up from germline, CDR1 is ENHRY and CDR2 is SYGVKD. The CDR3 sequence: CAISESVGTPSYEQYF. CDR3 sequence (DNA): TGTGCCATCAGTGAGTCGGTGGGGACACCTTCCTACGAGCAGTACTTC.

The rearrangement links TRBV28 to TRBJ2-7; a possible D gene is TRBD2 (6 bases). The CDR3 totals 14 residues. Trimming left V 5 bases short and J 2 bases short, with 13 bases between. Per germline, CDR1 MDHEN and CDR2 SYDVKM. The CDR3 loop reads CASSLTGGTYEQYF. The CDR3 region has the DNA TGTGCCAGCAGTCTGACCGGGGGAACCTACGAGCAGTACTTC.

The genes are TRBV18 and TRBJ1-4; TRBD1 is a possible D gene (5 bases). V gave up 3 bases and J gave up 2 bases, with 22 bases separating them. Germline CDR1 reads KGHSH; CDR2 reads LQKENI. The CDR3 contains 19 residues. The CDR3 reads CASSPPRTSSWGTNEKLFF. In DNA, the CDR3 is TGTGCCAGCTCACCCCCTCGGACATCAAGCTGGGGCACTAATGAAAAACTGTTTTTT.

This chain connects TRBV7-6 to TRBJ2-7; 8 bases map to TRBD1. The CDR3 is made up of 15 amino acids. V trimming: 5 bases; J trimming: 3 bases; junction bases outside the gene matches: 9. Germline CDR1 reads SGHVS; CDR2 reads FNYEAQ. The chain's CDR3 is CASSPLAGTGYEQYF. The CDR3 bases are TGTGCCAGCAGCCCACTTGCGGGGACAGGCTACGAGCAGTACTTC.

The chain employs TRBV11-2 and TRBJ2-7; unclear D gene. The V and J ends lost 1 base and 2 bases respectively, with 9 bases between them. The germline gives CDR1 SGHAT, CDR2 FQNNGV. The CDR3 covers 14 residues. As DNA, the CDR3 is TGTGCCAGCAGCTTAGTTAGCTACCCCTACGAGCAGTACTTC. It codes for CASSLVSYPYEQYF.

The chain carries TRBV27 and TRBJ2-7; D is unclear. Deletions cut 0 bases from V and 6 bases from J, with 15 bases between. There are 15 residues in the CDR3. Germline CDR1 is MNHEY and CDR2 is SMNVEV (reference sequence). The CDR3 protein is CASSLSTVLQSEQYF. CDR3 DNA sequence: TGTGCCAGCAGTTTATCCACAGTGTTGCAATCCGAGCAGTACTTC.

The chain joins TRBV15 to TRBJ2-1; D might be TRBD2 (5 bases). This CDR3 comprises 14 residues. Trimming stripped 1 base from V and 9 bases from J, with 13 bases between. CDR1 is LNHNV and CDR2 is YYDKDF in the germline V gene (reference sequence). CDR3 in DNA: TGTGCCACCAGCAGAGGAGGGCGGCTTGGTGAGCAGTTCTTC. Its protein is CATSRGGRLGEQFF.

The chain carries TRBV19 and TRBJ1-1; 7 nucleotides match TRBD1. The V gene's germline CDR1 is LNHDA and CDR2 SQIVND (reference sequence). The CDR3 spans 16 residues. After removal of 0 bases from V and 3 bases from J, the junction contained 7 bases not matched to a gene. CDR3 protein: CASSIEGDRWYTEAFF. Written as DNA, the CDR3 is TGTGCCAGTAGTATAGAAGGGGACAGATGGTACACTGAAGCTTTCTTT.

The chain couples TRBV27 to TRBJ2-1; 9 bases align to TRBD2. This CDR3 is 17 amino acids long. Losses at the gene ends were 4 bases for V and 3 bases for J; bases not matched to a gene: 10. Per the germline V gene, CDR1 is MNHEY and CDR2 is SMNVEV (reference sequence). The CDR3 region has the DNA TGTGCCAGCAGTTCCCGGACTAGCGCGAATTTCTACAATGAGCAGTTCTTC. It encodes CASSSRTSANFYNEQFF.

The V gene is TRBV4-2, the J gene TRBJ2-1; 8 nucleotides agree with TRBD2. The germline V gene encodes CDR1 LGHNA and CDR2 YNFKEQ. V was clipped by 1 base and J by 4 bases; unmatched bases: 6. The CDR3 has 16 amino acids. The CDR3 loop reads CASSQVASGRYNEQFF. The CDR3 coding sequence is TGTGCCAGCAGCCAAGTCGCCAGCGGGAGATACAATGAGCAGTTCTTC.

The count of this clone is one. CDR3 bases: TGTGCCAGCAGTTTATCGGTGACAGGGGGCATGAATTCACCCCTCCACTTT. As protein: CASSLSVTGGMNSPLHF. The gene calls are TRBV28 and TRBJ1-6; 10 bases are shared with TRBD1. J lost 7 bases, V lost 1 base, and 7 bases had no gene match. Germline loops: CDR1 MDHEN, CDR2 SYDVKM. There are 17 residues in the CDR3.

The CDR3 sequence is CASSLWTDWEKLFF. CDR3 nucleotides: TGTGCCAGCAGCCTTTGGACAGATTGGGAAAAACTGTTTTTT. The chain uses TRBV7-2 and TRBJ1-4, with a weak D call TRBD1 (6 bases). V was trimmed by 5 bases and J by 8 bases, leaving 15 bases between them. CDR1 SGHTA and CDR2 FQGNSA come from the germline V gene. There are 14 residues in the CDR3.

The chain employs TRBV7-2 and TRBJ2-7; D remains ambiguous. V was clipped by 1 base and J by 4 bases, with 5 bases between them. The CDR3 is 12 residues long. Germline lookup yields CDR1 SGHTA and CDR2 FQGNSA. This CDR3 reads CASSLGRYEQYF. The CDR3 nucleotides read TGTGCCAGCAGCTTAGGGAGATACGAGCAGTACTTC.